This TCR beta chain was captured by sequencing in a study of cytomegalovirus exposure and HLA in healthy donors. Germline V gene lookup returns CDR1 SGHDT and CDR2 YYEEEE. The CDR3 is 12 amino acids. V shed 0 bases and J shed 3 bases, with 4 bases lying between them. Libraries were prepared by immunoSEQ multiplex PCR; TCRdb keeps only in-frame clonotypes and omits some of them. The sample has about 260,000 clones, about 90% seen once. A word on this clone: The sample holds other DNA sequences that translate to the same CDR3.

The sequenced sample consisted of PBMCs. This sequence joins TRBV5-6 and TRBJ2-7, with no clear D. The clonotype comes from a woman aged 25 to 39 in good health and CMV-seronegative. Here the CDR3 reads CASSLGDYEQYF. For the CDR3, the DNA is TGTGCCAGCAGCTTGGGGGACTACGAGCAGTACTTC.